The source of this T cell receptor (beta chain) is a study of preoperative IRX-2 immunotherapy in early breast cancer. Looked up from germline, CDR1 is SNHLY and CDR2 is FYNNEI. V lost 6 bases to trimming and J lost 2 bases; unmatched junction nucleotides: 5. The CDR3 runs 16 residues. Treatment denoted: preoperative locoregional IRX-2 cytokine immunotherapy. Patients received preoperative, locoregional IRX-2 cytokine immunotherapy in a phase Ib study. Produced via immunoSEQ multiplex PCR; TCRdb's table is partial and in-frame only. The data hold over 60,000 clones, with roughly 95% observed a single time.

V gene TRBV2 combines with J gene TRBJ2-1; 12 nucleotides align to TRBD2. The TCR sequence derives from a human donor with breast cancer. This sample was taken from a patient treated with IRX-2 immunotherapy. This chain's CDR3 is CASRSLAGGAYNEQFF. The CDR3 DNA reads TGTGCCAGCAGGTCTCTAGCGGGGGGGGCCTACAATGAGCAGTTCTTC.